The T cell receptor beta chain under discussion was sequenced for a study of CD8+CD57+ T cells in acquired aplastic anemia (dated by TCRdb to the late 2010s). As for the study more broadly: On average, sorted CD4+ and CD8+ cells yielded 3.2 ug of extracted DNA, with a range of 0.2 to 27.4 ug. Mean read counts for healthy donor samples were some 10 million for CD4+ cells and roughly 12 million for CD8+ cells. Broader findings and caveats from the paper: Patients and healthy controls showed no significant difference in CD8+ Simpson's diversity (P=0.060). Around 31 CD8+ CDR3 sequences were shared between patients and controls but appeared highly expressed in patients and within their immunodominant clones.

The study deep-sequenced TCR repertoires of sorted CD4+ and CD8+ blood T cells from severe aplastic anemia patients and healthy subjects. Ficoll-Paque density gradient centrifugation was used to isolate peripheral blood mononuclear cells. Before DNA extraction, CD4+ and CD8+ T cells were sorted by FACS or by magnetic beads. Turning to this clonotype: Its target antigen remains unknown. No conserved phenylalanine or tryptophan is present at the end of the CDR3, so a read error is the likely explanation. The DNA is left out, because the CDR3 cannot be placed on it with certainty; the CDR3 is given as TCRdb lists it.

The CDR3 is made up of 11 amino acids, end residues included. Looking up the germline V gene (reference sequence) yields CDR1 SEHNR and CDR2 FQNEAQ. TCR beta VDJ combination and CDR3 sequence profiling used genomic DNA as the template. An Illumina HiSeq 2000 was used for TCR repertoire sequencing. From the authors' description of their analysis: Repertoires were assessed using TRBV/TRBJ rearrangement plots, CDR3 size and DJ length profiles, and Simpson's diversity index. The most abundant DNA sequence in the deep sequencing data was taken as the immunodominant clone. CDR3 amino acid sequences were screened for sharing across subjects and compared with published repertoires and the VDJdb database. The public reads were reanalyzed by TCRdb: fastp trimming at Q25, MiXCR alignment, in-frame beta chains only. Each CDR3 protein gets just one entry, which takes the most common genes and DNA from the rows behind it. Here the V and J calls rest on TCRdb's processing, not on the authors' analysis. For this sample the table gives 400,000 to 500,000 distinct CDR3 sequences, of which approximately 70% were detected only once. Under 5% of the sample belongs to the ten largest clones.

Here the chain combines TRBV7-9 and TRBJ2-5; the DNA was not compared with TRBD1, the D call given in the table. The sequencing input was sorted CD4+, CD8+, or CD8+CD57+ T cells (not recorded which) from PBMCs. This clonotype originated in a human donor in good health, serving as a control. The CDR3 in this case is CASSREGNYYY.